Below are 20 T cell receptor beta chains sequenced from a single sample in a study of cytomegalovirus exposure and HLA in healthy donors. PCR was performed using 60 Vbeta and 13 Jbeta primers. This table comes from immunoSEQ multiplex PCR, and its TCRdb copy is limited to in-frame clones, with some not included. The sample has over 130,000 clones, 61% seen once. Sequencing input: PBMCs. Every receptor here comes from a male donor in good health and CMV-seronegative.

The genes are TRBV15 and TRBJ2-5; 8 positions match TRBD1. With 0 bases clipped from V and 1 base from J, the junction kept 13 bases outside the gene matches. The length of the CDR3 is 19 residues. Germline values: CDR1 LNHNV, CDR2 YYDKDF (reference sequence). DNA for the CDR3: TGTGCCACCAGCAGAGATTGGGGCTCGACAGGGGCTGTCCAAGAGACCCAGTACTTC. Translation gives CATSRDWGSTGAVQETQYF. The entire variable domain, with the rest obtained from reference TRBV15 and TRBJ2-5, is as follows: DAMVIQNPRYQVTQFGKPVTLSCSQTLNHNVMYWYQQKSSQAPKLLFHYYDKDFNNEADTPDNFQSRRPNTSFCFLDIRSPGLGDTAMYLCATSRDWGSTGAVQETQYFGPGTRLLVL.

This clone was counted a few times. The rearrangement links TRBV6-6 to TRBJ1-1; 7 nucleotides match TRBD1. Germline V lookup: CDR1 MNHNY, CDR2 SVGAGI (reference sequence). With V trimmed by 2 bases and J by 6 bases, 9 bases remained unmatched. The CDR3 totals 15 residues. CDR3: CASSYSAGTEPEAFF. CDR3 nucleotides: TGTGCCAGCAGTTACAGTGCTGGGACAGAGCCTGAAGCTTTCTTT.

The sample holds a few counts of this clone. The chain joins TRBV27 to TRBJ1-1, with 12 bases that match TRBD1. The V and J ends lost 0 bases and 10 bases, in that order; junction bases with no gene match: 6. Germline CDR1 and CDR2: MNHEY and SMNVEV (reference sequence). The CDR3 has 15 amino acids. The CDR3 coding sequence is TGTGCCAGCAGTTTATCGAAGGGGGGACAGGGGGCAGCTTTCTTT. Encoded protein: CASSLSKGGQGAAFF.

The rearrangement uses TRBV5-4 and TRBJ1-5, with D perhaps matching TRBD1 (6 bases). Germline loops: CDR1 SGHNT, CDR2 YYREEE (reference sequence). The CDR3 loop spans 16 amino acids. Trimming removed 2 bases at V and 3 bases at J, with 15 bases between. The CDR3 reads CASSFGGTGNNQPQHF. In DNA form, the CDR3 reads TGTGCCAGCAGCTTCGGAGGTACAGGGAACAATCAGCCCCAGCATTTT. Looking up the rest from reference TRBV5-4 and TRBJ1-5 gives the full variable domain: ETGVTQSPTHLIKTRGQQVTLRCSSQSGHNTVSWYQQALGQGPQFIFQYYREEENGRGNFPPRFSGLQFPNYSSELNVNALELDDSALYLCASSFGGTGNNQPQHFGDGTRLSIL.

V gene TRBV6-5 combines with J gene TRBJ1-1; D is ambiguous. Trimming took 0 bases from V and 3 from J, leaving 8 bases between them. Germline loops: CDR1 MNHEY, CDR2 SVGAGI. This CDR3 spans 14 amino acids. This chain's CDR3 is CASSYSIRYTEAFF. The DNA of the CDR3 is TGTGCCAGCAGTTACTCCATCAGATACACTGAAGCTTTCTTT.

The gene calls are TRBV6-1 and TRBJ2-7; 7 bases fit TRBD1. The CDR3 consists of 16 residues. V lost 4 bases to trimming and J lost 0 bases; unmatched junction nucleotides: 9. Per germline, CDR1 MNHNS and CDR2 SASEGT. The CDR3 is CASSGGGQRSSYEQYF. CDR3 nucleotide sequence: TGTGCCAGCAGTGGAGGGGGACAGAGGAGCTCCTACGAGCAGTACTTC.

The rearrangement joins TRBV11-1 to TRBJ2-2; TRBD2 agrees at 8 bases. Germline assignment: CDR1 SGHAT and CDR2 FQDESV (reference sequence). CDR3 length: 15 amino acids. V trimming: 5 bases; J trimming: 4 bases; junction bases outside the gene matches: 6. The CDR3 DNA reads TGTGCCAGCAGCCACATCGGGGGGGCCACCGGGGAGCTGTTTTTT. Its translation: CASSHIGGATGELFF.

The rearrangement joins TRBV7-9 to TRBJ1-2, with 8 positions matching TRBD1. After removal of 0 bases from V and 7 bases from J, the junction contained 13 bases not matched to a gene. This CDR3 is 17 amino acids long. CDR1 and CDR2 (germline): SEHNR, FQNEAQ (reference sequence). This CDR3 reads CASSLALRTGGVLGYTF. CDR3 coding DNA: TGTGCCAGCAGCTTAGCGCTAAGAACAGGGGGAGTACTTGGCTACACCTTC. The full variable domain, its missing parts supplied by reference TRBV7-9 and TRBJ1-2, is DTGVSQNPRHKITKRGQNVTFRCDPISEHNRLYWYRQTLGQGPEFLTYFQNEAQLEKSRLLSDRFSAERPKGSFSTLEIQRTEQGDSAMYLCASSLALRTGGVLGYTFGSGTRLTVV.

This sequence joins TRBV5-6 and TRBJ1-1; no clear D gene. Trimming stripped 1 base from V and 5 bases from J, with 15 bases between. Looked up from germline, CDR1 is SGHDT and CDR2 is YYEEEE. The CDR3 spans 15 residues. CDR3 in amino acids: CASSLSSAGQTEAFF. In nucleotides, the CDR3 is TGTGCCAGCAGCTTGTCGTCGGCGGGTCAAACTGAAGCTTTCTTT.

V and J are TRBV2 and TRBJ1-2; unclear D gene. Germline lookup yields CDR1 SNHLY and CDR2 FYNNEI. The CDR3 runs 14 residues. Trimming pared 3 bases from V and 3 bases from J, leaving 11 bases between. CDR3 residues: CASSDTGGYYGYTF. In DNA, the CDR3 is TGTGCCAGCAGTGATACGGGAGGATACTATGGCTACACCTTC.

This rearrangement joins TRBV21-1 to TRBJ2-5; the listed D gene, TRBD2, was not tested against the DNA. TRBV21-1 represents a pseudogene. The CDR3 contains 17 residues. The CDR3 sequence: CASSTMGLAGSQETQYF. CDR3 bases: TGTGCCAGCAGCACAATGGGACTAGCGGGGTCCCAAGAGACCCAGTACTTC.

The V call is TRBV11-2, the J call TRBJ2-1; the match to TRBD2 covers 9 bases. J gave up 4 bases and V 2 bases, and 6 bases lay outside the gene matches. Germline CDR1 reads SGHAT; CDR2 reads FQNNGV. The CDR3 length is 16 residues. In DNA form, the CDR3 reads TGTGCCAGCAGCTTAACCAGCGGGGGGTTATACAATGAGCAGTTCTTC. As protein: CASSLTSGGLYNEQFF. The variable domain in full, completed from reference TRBV11-2 and TRBJ2-1, reads EAGVAQSPRYKIIEKRQSVAFWCNPISGHATLYWYQQILGQGPKLLIQFQNNGVVDDSQLPKDRFSAERLKGVDSTLKIQPAKLEDSAVYLCASSLTSGGLYNEQFFGPGTRLTVL.

The V and J genes are TRBV4-2 and TRBJ2-1; maybe TRBD2 (6 bases). This CDR3 is built from 17 residues. Trimming stripped 0 bases from V and 0 bases from J, with 12 bases between. CDR1 and CDR2 from the germline V gene are LGHNA and YNFKEQ. In DNA, the CDR3 is TGTGCCAGCAGCCAAGAGGGGCGGGAAAGCTCCTACAATGAGCAGTTCTTC. Translating gives CASSQEGRESSYNEQFF.

The chain combines TRBV29-1 with TRBJ1-4, with TRBD1 as a possible D gene (5 bases). Germline CDR1 reads SQVTM; CDR2 reads ANQGSEA. The CDR3 is 13 residues long. The ends were cut back, 1 base at V and 7 bases at J, with 10 bases in the middle. The CDR3 DNA follows: TGCAGCGTTGAAGGATGGGGGGGTGAAAAACTGTTTTTT. Protein sequence: CSVEGWGGEKLFF.

Remarks on this clone: Other DNA sequences within the sample encode an identical CDR3. The CDR3, as DNA: TGTGCCAGCTCACCGTCCCAGGACACTGAAGCTTTCTTT. Translation: CASSPSQDTEAFF. The chain is built from TRBV18 and TRBJ1-1; D call uncertain. Germline CDR1 and CDR2: KGHSH and LQKENI. This CDR3 is built from 13 residues. V gave up 3 bases and J gave up 3 bases, with 8 bases separating them.

The chain couples TRBV23-1 to TRBJ1-6; 10 bases match TRBD1. TRBV23-1 is an ORF; its function is uncertain. Trimming at V came to 2 bases and at J to 6 bases, leaving 7 bases not matched to a gene. The CDR3 contains 17 residues. CDR3 in amino acids: CASSQKDRGNLNSPLHF. The CDR3 bases are TGCGCCAGCAGTCAAAAGGACAGGGGGAACCTTAATTCACCCCTCCACTTT.

This clone was seen only a few times. The chain combines TRBV7-2 with TRBJ1-5; TRBD1 matches 9 bases. The V and J ends lost 2 bases and 0 bases, in that order; junction bases with no gene match: 8. CDR3 size: 18 residues. Germline values: CDR1 SGHTA, CDR2 FQGNSA. CDR3 amino acids: CASSLLDRGVYSNQPQHF. The CDR3 region has the DNA TGTGCCAGCAGCTTATTGGACAGGGGAGTTTATAGCAATCAGCCCCAGCATTTT.

J is TRBJ1-5 and V is TRBV2; D is uncertain. V lost 2 bases and J lost 0, with 5 bases in between. This CDR3 has 14 residues. CDR1 and CDR2 (germline): SNHLY, FYNNEI. In DNA, the CDR3 is TGTGCCAGCAGTGAACTGTATAGCAATCAGCCCCAGCATTTT. This encodes CASSELYSNQPQHF. Combining the CDR3 with reference TRBV2 and TRBJ1-5 gives the whole variable domain EPEVTQTPSHQVTQMGQEVILRCVPISNHLYFYWYRQILGQKVEFLVSFYNNEISEKSEIFDDQFSVERPDGSNFTLKIRSTKLEDSAMYFCASSELYSNQPQHFGDGTRLSIL.

The J gene is TRBJ2-5, the V gene TRBV7-9, with 12 bases aligning to TRBD2. Germline V lookup: CDR1 SEHNR, CDR2 FQNEAQ (reference sequence). V gave up 5 bases and J gave up 7 bases; unmatched junction bases: 11. This CDR3 comprises 16 residues. CDR3 in amino acids: CASSPGLAGLLGTQYF. The DNA of the CDR3 is TGTGCCAGCAGCCCGGGACTAGCGGGCCTATTGGGGACCCAGTACTTC.

The chain is built from TRBV7-2 and TRBJ1-2, with TRBD1 matching over 7 bases. V lost 5 bases to trimming and J lost 4 bases; unmatched junction nucleotides: 7. CDR1 SGHTA and CDR2 FQGNSA come from the germline V gene. The CDR3 totals 14 residues. CDR3 region: CASSQTGNTYGYTF. The CDR3 DNA is TGTGCCAGCAGCCAGACAGGGAATACCTATGGCTACACCTTC.